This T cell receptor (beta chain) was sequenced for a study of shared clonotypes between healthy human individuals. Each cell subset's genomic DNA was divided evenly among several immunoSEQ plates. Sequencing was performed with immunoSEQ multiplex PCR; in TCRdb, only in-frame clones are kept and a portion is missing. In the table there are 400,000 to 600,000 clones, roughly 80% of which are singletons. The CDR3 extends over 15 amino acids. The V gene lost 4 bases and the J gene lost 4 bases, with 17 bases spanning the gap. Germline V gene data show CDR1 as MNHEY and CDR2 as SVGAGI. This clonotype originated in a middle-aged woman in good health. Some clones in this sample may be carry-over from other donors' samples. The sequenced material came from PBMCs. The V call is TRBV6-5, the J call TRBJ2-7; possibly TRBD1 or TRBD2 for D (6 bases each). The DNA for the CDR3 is TGTGCCAGCAGTTCGTGGACAGCCGGGAGTTACGAGCAGTACTTC. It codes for CASSSWTAGSYEQYF.